Presented here are 18 T cell receptor beta chains from one specimen sequenced in a study of early T cells in non-severe SARS-CoV-2 infection. TCRdb passed the 5' RACE reads through MiXCR, listing each CDR3 protein once. Counted here are 60,000 to 75,000 distinct CDR3 sequences, about an eighth occurring once; the ten biggest clones make up approximately 6.4%. Specimen: whole blood. Receptors originate from an adult who was a healthcare worker with PCR-confirmed SARS-CoV-2 infection or an uninfected control (not recorded which).

This clonotype was recorded many times. This chain connects TRBV29-1 to TRBJ1-3; D remains unclear. The CDR3 contains 14 residues. The germline V and J ends were trimmed by 4 bases and 0 bases, with 10 bases remaining between them. The V gene's germline CDR1 is SQVTM and CDR2 ANQGSEA. The CDR3 nucleotides are TGCAGCGTTGGTGGCCGGAACTCTGGAAACACCATATATTTT. It specifies CSVGGRNSGNTIYF.

The rearrangement links TRBV7-9 to TRBJ2-3; D not resolved. This CDR3 contains 12 residues. Trimming left V 4 bases short and J 4 bases short, with 6 bases between. From germline, CDR1 is SEHNR and CDR2 FQNEAQ (reference sequence). CDR3 nucleotides: TGTGCCAGCAGCTACTATGCAGATACGCAGTATTTT. Protein: CASSYYADTQYF.

This clonotype came up a few times. CDR3 in amino acids: CASSFRSQPQHF. DNA for the CDR3: TGTGCCAGCAGCTTTAGGAGTCAGCCCCAGCATTTT. The V call is TRBV5-6, the J call TRBJ1-5; no definite D call. CDR1 and CDR2 from the germline V gene are SGHDT and YYEEEE. V lost 2 bases to trimming and J lost 6 bases, with 6 bases between them. The CDR3 sequence is 12 residues long.

The rearrangement links TRBV4-3 to TRBJ2-3; no reliable D call. The CDR3 has 14 amino acids. Germline lookup yields CDR1 LGHNA and CDR2 YSLEER. The V end lost 2 bases, the J end lost 5 bases, and 11 bases lay between the germline ends. CDR3 residues: CASSQSPVGDTQYF. DNA of the CDR3: TGCGCCAGCAGCCAAAGCCCTGTCGGAGATACGCAGTATTTT.

The V call is TRBV9, the J call TRBJ1-3; the match to TRBD1 covers 11 bases. Germline assignment: CDR1 SGDLS and CDR2 YYNGEE. After removal of 3 bases from V and 4 bases from J, the junction contained 3 bases not matched to a gene. The CDR3 sequence is 15 residues long. The CDR3 coding sequence is TGTGCCAGCAGCGGCGGACAGGGGGCCGGAAACACCATATATTTT. Protein sequence: CASSGGQGAGNTIYF.

This sequence joins TRBV6-2 or TRBV6-3 and TRBJ2-7, with D tentatively TRBD1 or TRBD2 (6 bases each). The germline gives CDR1 MNHEY, CDR2 SVGEGT. With 3 bases removed from V and 6 bases from J, the gap between germline ends came to 30 bases. The CDR3 is made up of 19 amino acids. CDR3 loop: CASSYPRGQGSAAYFEQYF. The CDR3 DNA is TGTGCCAGCAGTTATCCCCGGGGGCAGGGGTCGGCGGCGTACTTCGAGCAGTACTTC.

The sample holds many counts of this clonotype. CDR3 sequence (DNA): TGCGCCAGCAGCTTGTTGGGACATGAAGCTTTCTTT. Protein sequence: CASSLLGHEAFF. The gene calls are TRBV5-1 and TRBJ1-1, with D perhaps matching TRBD1 (6 bases). Trimming removed 1 base at V and 7 bases at J, with 8 bases between. Germline V gene data show CDR1 as SGHRS and CDR2 as YFSETQ. This CDR3 has 12 amino acids.

This clonotype has just a few counts. V is TRBV29-1 and J is TRBJ2-7; 7 nucleotides agree with TRBD2. CDR3 length: 14 residues. The V gene end was trimmed by 5 bases and the J gene end by 3 bases; junction bases not matched to a gene: 10. Germline values: CDR1 SQVTM, CDR2 ANQGSEA. This CDR3 is CSVSSGTNGYEQYF. The CDR3 DNA reads as TGCAGCGTTTCGTCCGGGACTAACGGCTACGAGCAGTACTTC.

Ten or more counts support this clonotype. The CDR3 here is CASSLGGRVMNTEAFF. The CDR3 bases are TGCGCCAGCAGCTTGGGGGGCAGGGTCATGAACACTGAAGCTTTCTTT. The chain employs TRBV5-1 and TRBJ1-1, with a weak D call TRBD1 (5 bases). Germline CDR1 SGHRS, CDR2 YFSETQ. Trimming stripped 0 bases from V and 0 bases from J, with 12 bases between. This CDR3 contains 16 residues. Complete variable domain (other parts from reference TRBV5-1 and TRBJ1-1): KAGVTQTPRYLIKTRGQQVTLSCSPISGHRSVSWYQQTPGQGLQFLFEYFSETQRNKGNFPGRFSGRQFSNSRSEMNVSTLELGDSALYLCASSLGGRVMNTEAFFGQGTRLTVV.

The J gene is TRBJ2-5, the V gene TRBV7-9, with 8 bases lining up with TRBD1. The CDR3 spans 18 residues. Germline-derived CDR1 and CDR2 are SEHNR and FQNEAQ (reference sequence). The V segment lost 5 bases and the J segment 0 bases; nucleotides outside the gene matches: 14. The CDR3 DNA reads TGTGCCAGCAGCAAATATCAGGGGGCCTATCCCCACCAAGAGACCCAGTACTTC. This gives the protein CASSKYQGAYPHQETQYF. The full variable domain, its missing parts supplied by reference TRBV7-9 and TRBJ2-5, is DTGVSQNPRHKITKRGQNVTFRCDPISEHNRLYWYRQTLGQGPEFLTYFQNEAQLEKSRLLSDRFSAERPKGSFSTLEIQRTEQGDSAMYLCASSKYQGAYPHQETQYFGPGTRLLVL.

The chain is built from TRBV30 and TRBJ1-4; TRBD1 aligns across 7 bases. J gave up 4 bases and V 4 bases, and 6 bases lay outside the gene matches. This CDR3 contains 14 residues. In germline, CDR1 is GTSNPN, CDR2 SVGIG (reference sequence). The CDR3 nucleotides read TGTGCCTGGAACCGACAGGGAAATAATGAAAAACTGTTTTTT. Its protein product is CAWNRQGNNEKLFF.

The rearrangement joins TRBV7-8 to TRBJ1-1; TRBD1 agrees at 7 bases. The germline V gene has CDR1 SGHVS and CDR2 FQNEAQ. V trimming: 3 bases; J trimming: 3 bases; junction bases outside the gene matches: 1. The CDR3 has 13 residues. The CDR3 is CASSFDRDTEAFF. The DNA of the CDR3 is TGTGCCAGCAGCTTCGACAGGGACACTGAAGCTTTCTTT.

The chain is built from TRBV5-1 and TRBJ2-3; TRBD2 matches 7 bases. The CDR3 covers 18 residues. Germline CDR1 and CDR2: SGHRS and YFSETQ. V shed 1 base, J shed 2 bases, and the junction held 13 bases outside the gene matches. The CDR3 spells CASSLSRRERLLTDTQYF. The DNA of the CDR3 is TGCGCCAGCAGCTTGAGTAGGCGGGAGCGACTCCTCACAGATACGCAGTATTTT.

The rearrangement joins TRBV5-1 to TRBJ2-7, with D tentatively TRBD1 or TRBD2 (5 bases each). This CDR3 region has 14 residues. The germline V gene encodes CDR1 SGHRS and CDR2 YFSETQ. V gave up 4 bases and J gave up 2 bases, with 13 bases separating them. This CDR3 reads CASSNPGRAYEQYF. The CDR3 nucleotides are TGCGCCAGCAGCAACCCGGGGCGAGCCTACGAGCAGTACTTC.

The CDR3 loop is CASSPWRVAGGPGEQFF. In nucleotides, the CDR3 is TGTGCCAGCAGCCCCTGGAGGGTAGCGGGGGGGCCGGGTGAGCAGTTCTTC. The chain carries TRBV7-9 and TRBJ2-1; TRBD2 agrees at 11 bases. V was clipped by 5 bases and J by 9 bases; unmatched bases: 15. Looked up from germline, CDR1 is SEHNR and CDR2 is FQNEAQ (reference sequence). This CDR3 is built from 17 residues.

This clonotype has only a few counts. This chain links TRBV24-1 with TRBJ2-1, with 7 bases aligning to TRBD1. The CDR3 has 16 residues. Germline V gene sequence: CDR1 KGHDR, CDR2 SFDVKD. With V trimmed by 7 bases and J by 7 bases, 15 bases remained unmatched. DNA of the CDR3: TGTGCCACCAGAGACCGTGGGCAGGGGGTCGAGAATGAGCAGTTCTTC. Amino acid sequence: CATRDRGQGVENEQFF.

In this sample, this clonotype turned up many times. The chain is built from TRBV4-2 and TRBJ2-6, with D perhaps matching TRBD1 (6 bases). V was clipped by 0 bases and J by 4 bases, with 22 bases between them. Germline values: CDR1 LGHNA, CDR2 YNFKEQ. The CDR3 has 20 residues. The CDR3 bases are TGTGCCAGCAGCCAAGAGGGACCGGGCAGGGGCGCTCGAGGGGCCAACGTCCTGACTTTC. Its translation is CASSQEGPGRGARGANVLTF.

This clonotype was observed at least ten times. The V call is TRBV21-1, the J call TRBJ1-4; TRBD1, as called in the table, went unchecked against the DNA. TRBV21-1 is tagged as a pseudogene. This CDR3 is built from 13 residues. As DNA, the CDR3 is TGTGCCAGCAGCGATGACGGTGAAGGGGAACTGTTTTTT. The encoded protein is CASSDDGEGELFF.